Each of the 26 T cell receptor beta chains below was sequenced from the same sample in a study of T-cell reconstitution after alpha-beta-depleted transplantation in children. Unique molecular identifiers tagged the TCRbeta library. A single record per CDR3 protein comes from TCRdb applying MiXCR to the PCR reads. In the table there are around 500,000 distinct CDR3 sequences, 20% to 25% of which are singletons. This material consisted of PBMCs, mostly from graft donor cells, taken 360 days after TCRalphabeta/CD19-depleted stem cell transplant. The receptors were sampled from a boy in the first two years of life who had a stem cell transplant for acute myeloid leukemia, so the T cells may come from the graft donor.

This clonotype came up many times. The CDR3 here is CASSLQGIEQFF. The CDR3 nucleotides read TGTGCCAGCAGCTTACAGGGAATTGAGCAGTTCTTC. The chain carries TRBV11-2 and TRBJ2-1, with D possibly being TRBD1 (5 bases). Germline CDR1 and CDR2: SGHAT and FQNNGV. V lost 2 bases, J lost 9 bases, and 8 bases lay in between. CDR3 length equals 12 residues.

This clonotype was found a few times. The V and J genes are TRBV6-5 and TRBJ1-2; tentative D call: TRBD1 (6 bases). Trimming cost V 2 bases and J 1 base, with 11 bases left between them. CDR1 and CDR2 (germline): MNHEY, SVGAGI. CDR3 size: 15 residues. CDR3 residues: CASSYPKGVNYGYTF. The CDR3, as DNA: TGTGCCAGCAGTTACCCTAAGGGGGTTAACTATGGCTACACCTTC.

The chain recombines TRBV6-5 with TRBJ2-5; 13 bases are shared with TRBD2. The germline V gene has CDR1 MNHEY and CDR2 SVGAGI. V lost 4 bases to trimming and J lost 1 base; unmatched junction nucleotides: 6. This CDR3 region has 17 residues. The CDR3 sequence is CASSSPGLAGRQETQYF. The CDR3 nucleotides are TGTGCCAGCAGTTCCCCGGGACTAGCGGGGCGCCAAGAGACCCAGTACTTC.

This chain connects TRBV6-1 to TRBJ2-7, with a weak D call TRBD1 (6 bases). CDR1 is MNHNS and CDR2 is SASEGT in the germline V gene. V lost 5 bases to trimming and J lost 3 bases, with 17 bases between them. This CDR3 region has 15 residues. The CDR3 DNA reads as TGTGCCAGCAGTAGAGGGACAAGAAACAGCTACGAGCAGTACTTC. Its protein is CASSRGTRNSYEQYF.

This clonotype occurred a few times. The chain has TRBV7-2 and TRBJ2-1; D is unresolved. The CDR3 consists of 13 residues. V was pared by 6 bases and J by 7 bases, with 13 bases between. Germline CDR1 reads SGHTA; CDR2 reads FQGNSA. The CDR3, as DNA: TGTGCCAGCAGGGTAGGGCTGAGGAATGAGCAGTTCTTC. Its protein product is CASRVGLRNEQFF.

The chain joins TRBV4-1 to TRBJ2-1, with D possibly TRBD2 on 6 matching bases. The CDR3 contains 16 residues. CDR1 and CDR2 from the germline V gene are MGHRA and YSYEKL. The V gene lost 1 base and the J gene lost 5 bases, with 15 bases spanning the gap. The CDR3 here is CASSQGPLWGDNEQFF. CDR3 coding DNA: TGCGCCAGCAGCCAAGGTCCCTTGTGGGGGGACAATGAGCAGTTCTTC.

There are many counts of this clonotype. The gene calls are TRBV12-3 or TRBV12-4 and TRBJ2-7; D remains unclear. The CDR3 has 13 residues. Trimming took 0 bases from V and 4 from J, leaving 7 bases between them. DNA of the CDR3: TGTGCCAGCAGTTTAGCCCCAAATTACGAGCAGTACGTC. Residues: CASSLAPNYEQYV.

This clonotype was counted ten times or more. V and J are TRBV6-5 and TRBJ1-6; no definite D call. V dropped 8 bases and J dropped 0 bases, with 2 bases sitting between them. The CDR3 runs 12 residues. Germline lookup yields CDR1 MNHEY and CDR2 SVGAGI. The CDR3 DNA follows: TGTGCCAGCTACTCCTATAATTCACCCCTCCACTTT. It translates to CASYSYNSPLHF.

In its sample, this clonotype was seen many times. V usage is TRBV7-2 and J usage is TRBJ2-4, with a possible D match to TRBD2 (6 bases). V was clipped by 0 bases and J by 8 bases, with 20 bases between them. Germline V gene data show CDR1 as SGHTA and CDR2 as FQGNSA. This CDR3 has 17 residues. The CDR3 reads CASSLAPSAGSGDIQYF. DNA of the CDR3: TGTGCCAGCAGCTTAGCGCCTTCAGCGGGCTCCGGGGACATTCAGTACTTC.

This clonotype was seen many times. At one end the junction does not follow the germline gene, possibly because of a read error. This chain uses TRBV6-5 with TRBJ1-1; D not resolved. Germline loops: CDR1 MNHEY, CDR2 SVGAGI. This CDR3 region has 15 residues. The CDR3 region has the DNA TGTGCCACCAGTCCCAAACCGATAACAAACACTGAAGCTTTCTTT. It is translated as CATSPKPITNTEAFF.

The chain links TRBV7-2 to TRBJ1-2, with D unresolved. The V gene's germline CDR1 is SGHTA and CDR2 FQGNSA. The CDR3 totals 16 residues. Trimming cost V 6 bases and J 0 bases, with 17 bases left between them. The CDR3 DNA reads TGTGCCAGCAGTCTTACTAGTGGCCCGGCTAACTATGGCTACACCTTC. Translation gives CASSLTSGPANYGYTF.

This clonotype was detected ten times or more. This chain connects TRBV12-3 or TRBV12-4 to TRBJ2-7, with D possibly being TRBD1 (5 bases). The V end was cut by 2 bases, the J end by 3 bases, with 8 bases between. The CDR3 totals 13 residues. CDR3 coding DNA: TGTGCCAGCAGTTTAACAGGCGGCTACGAGCAGTACTTC. This gives the protein CASSLTGGYEQYF.

This clonotype was recorded a few times. V gene TRBV29-1 combines with J gene TRBJ2-5; D is unresolved. Trimming took 5 bases from V and 2 from J, leaving 9 bases between them. CDR1 is SQVTM and CDR2 is ANQGSEA in the germline V gene. The CDR3 totals 12 residues. CDR3 sequence reads: CSVRQTQETQYF. In DNA form, the CDR3 reads TGCAGCGTTCGGCAGACACAAGAGACCCAGTACTTC.

Only a few counts were recorded for this clonotype. The rearrangement joins TRBV12-3 or TRBV12-4 to TRBJ2-1; 7 nucleotides match TRBD2. The CDR3 covers 17 residues. The V and J ends lost 2 bases and 3 bases, in that order; junction bases with no gene match: 10. The CDR3 loop reads CASSLFGGGTLYNEQFF. In DNA, the CDR3 is TGTGCCAGCAGTTTATTTGGGGGGGGGACTCTCTACAATGAGCAGTTCTTC.

As regards this clonotype: A read error is possible here, since a much larger clone lies one base away. The chain employs TRBV30 and TRBJ2-7; either TRBD1 or TRBD2 may fit D (5 bases each). Trimming stripped 8 bases from V and 3 bases from J, with 17 bases between. CDR1 is GTSNPN, CDR2 SVGIG, per germline (reference sequence). CDR3 length equals 13 residues. Written as DNA, the CDR3 is TGTGCCCGGGCTTGGGGACCGGTCTACGAGCAGTACTTC. It is translated as CARAWGPVYEQYF.

The chain uses TRBV20-1 and TRBJ1-1; 10 bases line up with TRBD1. Germline CDR1 DFQATT, CDR2 SNEGSKA (reference sequence). The CDR3 totals 17 residues. The V gene end was trimmed by 0 bases and the J gene end by 0 bases; junction bases not matched to a gene: 7. The DNA of the CDR3 is TGCAGTGCTAGAGAACCGGGACAGGGGTTCATGAACACTGAAGCTTTCTTT. Its protein product is CSAREPGQGFMNTEAFF.

V and J are TRBV5-6 and TRBJ2-2; 11 positions match TRBD2. The V segment lost 5 bases and the J segment 1 base; nucleotides outside the gene matches: 4. Germline assignment: CDR1 SGHDT and CDR2 YYEEEE. The CDR3 contains 16 residues. CDR3 DNA sequence: TGTGCCAGCAGATGGGGACTAGCGGAGAACACCGGGGAGCTGTTTTTT. It is translated as CASRWGLAENTGELFF. Using reference TRBV5-6 and TRBJ2-2 for the parts outside the CDR3, the full variable domain is DAGVTQSPTHLIKTRGQQVTLRCSPKSGHDTVSWYQQALGQGPQFIFQYYEEEERQRGNFPDRFSGHQFPNYSSELNVNALLLGDSALYLCASRWGLAENTGELFFGEGSRLTVL.

The chain couples TRBV6-6 to TRBJ2-5; D perhaps matches TRBD2 (6 bases). Germline V gene lookup returns CDR1 MNHNY and CDR2 SVGAGI (reference sequence). V was trimmed by 10 bases and J by 3 bases, leaving 15 bases between them. The CDR3 extends over 13 amino acids. In DNA, the CDR3 is TGTGCCATCAAGGAGGGGCCCAAAGAGACCCAGTACTTC. This encodes CAIKEGPKETQYF.

This clonotype turned up a few times. The gene calls are TRBV20-1 and TRBJ2-3; D is tentatively TRBD1 or TRBD2 (5 bases each). The CDR3 runs to 15 residues. Trimming removed 5 bases from V and 0 bases from J, with 15 bases in between. From germline, CDR1 is DFQATT and CDR2 SNEGSKA (reference sequence). The CDR3 here is CSAPRDPSSTDTQYF. CDR3 nucleotides: TGCAGTGCTCCCCGGGACCCTTCTAGCACAGATACGCAGTATTTT.

This clonotype has more than one count but fewer than ten. This sequence joins TRBV7-2 and TRBJ2-3; no firm D call. CDR1 is SGHTA, CDR2 FQGNSA, per germline. The CDR3 is 15 amino acids. V dropped 1 base and J dropped 6 bases, with 14 bases sitting between them. CDR3 DNA sequence: TGTGCCAGCAGCTTAGTATTTACGGATCGGGATACGCAGTATTTT. Residues: CASSLVFTDRDTQYF. Drawing the rest from reference TRBV7-2 and TRBJ2-3, the complete variable domain is GAGVSQSPSNKVTEKGKDVELRCDPISGHTALYWYRQSLGQGLEFLIYFQGNSAPDKSGLPSDRFSAERTGGSVSTLTIQRTQQEDSAVYLCASSLVFTDRDTQYFGPGTRLTVL.

V and J are TRBV10-2 and TRBJ1-5; TRBD1 matches at 7 bases. The CDR3 has 17 residues. Germline V CDR1 and CDR2: WSHSY, SAAADI. After removal of 4 bases from V and 3 bases from J, the junction contained 12 bases not matched to a gene. DNA for the CDR3: TGCGCCAGCAGTGGAAGCGGGGCAGGGGGACCCAATCAGCCCCAGCATTTT. Translated: CASSGSGAGGPNQPQHF.

In its sample, this clonotype was seen a few times. The CDR3 bases are TGCAGCGTTAAACACGCCCGTGAAGCTTTCTTT. This codes for CSVKHAREAFF. V usage is TRBV29-1 and J usage is TRBJ1-1; no firm D call. CDR3 length: 11 residues. Per germline, CDR1 SQVTM and CDR2 ANQGSEA. V shed 5 bases and J shed 7 bases, with 11 bases lying between them.

This clonotype was picked up many times. The gene calls are TRBV25-1 and TRBJ1-5; 8 bases match TRBD1. Germline lookup yields CDR1 MGHDK and CDR2 SYGVNS. CDR3 size: 15 residues. V was pared by 1 base and J by 5 bases, with 4 bases of the junction left unmatched. The chain's CDR3 is CASSESVTGDQPQHF. In DNA, the CDR3 is TGTGCCAGCAGTGAATCGGTGACAGGGGATCAGCCCCAGCATTTT. Full variable domain (rest looked up from reference TRBV25-1 and TRBJ1-5): EADIYQTPRYLVIGTGKKITLECSQTMGHDKMYWYQQDPGMELHLIHYSYGVNSTEKGDLSSESTVSRIRTEHFPLTLESARPSHTSQYLCASSESVTGDQPQHFGDGTRLSIL.

This sequence joins TRBV20-1 and TRBJ1-2; D uncertain. With 0 bases removed from V and 5 bases from J, the gap between germline ends came to 13 bases. The CDR3 sequence is 14 residues long. The germline V gene has CDR1 DFQATT and CDR2 SNEGSKA (reference sequence). CDR3: CSARDKTLTYGYTF. The CDR3 DNA sequence: TGCAGTGCTAGAGATAAGACCTTAACTTATGGCTACACCTTC.

This clonotype was found many times. This sequence joins TRBV5-1 and TRBJ2-5, with D perhaps TRBD2 (6 bases). V was shortened by 4 bases and J by 2 bases, with 15 bases between the two germline ends. CDR3 length: 15 amino acids. The germline gives CDR1 SGHRS, CDR2 YFSETQ. The CDR3 reads CASSLTTGRQETQYF. CDR3 sequence (DNA): TGCGCCAGCAGCCTAACTACCGGGAGACAAGAGACCCAGTACTTC.

This clonotype was seen many times. The chain has TRBV29-1 and TRBJ2-6; D remains ambiguous. V was shortened by 4 bases and J by 0 bases, with 4 bases between the two germline ends. Germline CDR1 reads SQVTM; CDR2 reads ANQGSEA. The CDR3 consists of 13 residues. The CDR3 loop is CSVVASGANVLTF. DNA of the CDR3: TGCAGCGTTGTGGCCTCTGGGGCCAACGTCCTGACTTTC.